What follows are 9 T cell receptor beta chains derived from one specimen sequenced in a study of human T cells and chemical hapten exposure. This sample's time point: patch test 2, 6 weeks after DPC sensitization. Treatment of the sample: therapeutic diphenylcyclopropenone sensitization with weekly scalp DPC. TCRdb itself ran the RACE reads through MiXCR, one entry per CDR3 protein. The repertoire holds approximately 84,000 distinct CDR3 sequences, roughly a tenth seen once, with about 2.5% in the top ten. Specimen: whole blood, collected in connection with sensitization to the hapten diphenylcyclopropenone (DPC). These receptors originate from a woman in her 30s with alopecia areata. Some clones in this sample may be carry-over from other donors' samples.

A few counts support this clonotype. The chain links TRBV9 to TRBJ2-5, with D unresolved. The CDR3 is 14 amino acids. V lost 3 bases and J 4 bases, leaving 13 bases between the germline ends. Germline CDR1 is SGDLS and CDR2 is YYNGEE. The CDR3 DNA is TGTGCCAGCAGCGGGATCGGACGGGTAGAGACCCAGTACTTC. Amino acid sequence: CASSGIGRVETQYF.

As regards this clonotype: A much larger clone lies one base from this, so it may be a read error. This rearrangement joins TRBV6-2 or TRBV6-3 to TRBJ2-6; D call uncertain. V lost 7 bases and J 0 bases, leaving 4 bases between the germline ends. The CDR3 contains 13 residues. CDR1 and CDR2 (germline): MNHEY, SVGEGT. The CDR3, as DNA: TGTGCCAGCATAGGCTCTGGGGCCAACGTCCTGACTTTC. This gives the protein CASIGSGANVLTF.

This clonotype was seen many times. V and J are TRBV7-9 and TRBJ2-5, with unresolved D. The length of the CDR3 is 11 residues. Germline lookup yields CDR1 SEHNR and CDR2 FQNEAQ (reference sequence). Trimming removed 4 bases at V and 7 bases at J, with 7 bases between. DNA of the CDR3: TGTGCCAGCAGCTATACCGGGACCCAGTACTTC. Residues: CASSYTGTQYF.

This chain joins TRBV5-4 and TRBJ2-1; 13 bases are shared with TRBD2. This CDR3 has 16 amino acids. CDR1 and CDR2 from the germline V gene are SGHNT and YYREEE (reference sequence). Trimming removed 4 bases from V and 3 bases from J; junction bases left unmatched: 4. CDR3 sequence reads: CASSARLAGGYNEQFF. The DNA for the CDR3 is TGTGCCAGCAGCGCCAGACTAGCGGGAGGCTACAATGAGCAGTTCTTC.

This clonotype was counted between two and nine times. V usage is TRBV5-1 and J usage is TRBJ2-1; 7 positions agree with TRBD1. Per the germline V gene, CDR1 is SGHRS and CDR2 is YFSETQ. V lost 0 bases to trimming and J lost 2 bases; unmatched junction nucleotides: 2. This CDR3 comprises 15 residues. DNA of the CDR3: TGCGCCAGCAGCTTGGCCCAGGGGGCCTACAATGAGCAGTTCTTC. This sequence encodes CASSLAQGAYNEQFF.

The sample holds a few counts of this clonotype. The chain employs TRBV29-1 and TRBJ1-6; D perhaps matches TRBD1 (6 bases). The CDR3 runs to 13 residues. The V end lost 3 bases, the J end lost 7 bases, and 10 bases lay between the germline ends. Germline CDR1 and CDR2: SQVTM and ANQGSEA. DNA of the CDR3: TGCAGCGTTGAGGAGGGGGTCAATTCACCCCTCCACTTT. Protein product: CSVEEGVNSPLHF.

In its sample, this clonotype was seen many times. The chain is built from TRBV7-9 and TRBJ2-4, with D hard to call. CDR3 length: 13 amino acids. V was trimmed by 7 bases and J by 8 bases, leaving 15 bases between them. CDR1 is SEHNR and CDR2 is FQNEAQ in the germline V gene (reference sequence). CDR3 in DNA: TGTGCCAGCACCGCGGCCGCGACGGACATTCAGTACTTC. Translating gives CASTAAATDIQYF.

This clonotype was seen more than once but under ten times. This chain links TRBV4-3 with TRBJ1-2; no clear D gene. V was clipped by 0 bases and J by 4 bases, with 6 bases between them. Germline CDR1 reads LGHNA; CDR2 reads YSLEER. The CDR3 consists of 13 residues. CDR3 in amino acids: CASSQDQSYGYTF. The CDR3 DNA follows: TGCGCCAGCAGCCAAGATCAATCCTATGGCTACACCTTC.

This clonotype was recorded many times. The gene calls are TRBV12-3 or TRBV12-4 and TRBJ1-2; tentative D call: TRBD1 (6 bases). V lost 4 bases and J lost 3, with 12 bases in between. CDR3 length equals 14 residues. The CDR3 nucleotides read TGTGCCAGCAGTTCCACAGGGTTCGACTATGGCTACACCTTC. Translation gives CASSSTGFDYGYTF.